A selection of T cell receptor beta chains follows, all from one sample in a study of OX40 agonist ivuxolimab in advanced cancers. Assay used: immunoSEQ multiplex PCR; TCRdb lists only in-frame clones, some missing. This sample has about 52,000 clones, with 75% to 90% found just once. Sequences were derived from CD4+ or CD8+ T cells sorted from blood, sampled in a trial of the OX40 agonist ivuxolimab. These receptors all stem from an adult with an advanced solid tumor such as melanoma, head and neck, liver or kidney cancer. The CDR3 runs from the conserved cysteine through the conserved F or W. D genes are given only for firm matches. Size tells how often a clone was seen (once, few, many) or the class of an expanded clone, and some rows leave it out.

CDR3nt: TGTGCCAGCTCACCACCGGGACAGCGTACCTACGAGCAGTACTTC; CDR3aa: CASSPPGQRTYEQYF; j_gene: TRBJ2-7; d_gene: TRBD1; abundance: NA; v_gene: TRBV18
CDR3nt: TGTGCCAGCAGCTCCGAATCCGGGGGCGATTACTATGGCTACACCTTC; CDR3aa: CASSSESGGDYYGYTF; j_gene: TRBJ1-2; d_gene: NA; abundance: NA; v_gene: TRBV7-6
CDR3nt: TGTGCCAGCAGCGCCGGGGCCAATCAGCCCCAGCATTTT; CDR3aa: CASSAGANQPQHF; j_gene: TRBJ1-5; d_gene: NA; abundance: once; v_gene: TRBV5-6
CDR3nt: TGTGCCAGCAGCTTCGGCGCTCAATACGAGCAGTACTTC; CDR3aa: CASSFGAQYEQYF; j_gene: TRBJ2-7; d_gene: NA; abundance: NA; v_gene: TRBV7-8
CDR3nt: TGTGCCAGTAGTACCGGGACAGGCACGACCGGGGCCCAGCATTTT; CDR3aa: CASSTGTGTTGAQHF; j_gene: TRBJ1-5; d_gene: TRBD1; abundance: NA; v_gene: TRBV19
CDR3nt: TGCGCCAGCAGCTTGGAAATAACAGGGTACAATGAGCAGTTCTTC; CDR3aa: CASSLEITGYNEQFF; j_gene: TRBJ2-1; d_gene: NA; abundance: NA; v_gene: TRBV5-1
CDR3nt: TGTGCCAGCAGCGTAAGTCAAAACCAAGCCTACGAGCAGTACTTC; CDR3aa: CASSVSQNQAYEQYF; j_gene: TRBJ2-7; d_gene: NA; abundance: NA; v_gene: TRBV9
CDR3nt: TGTGCCAGCAGCTTGCAGCAGTACTTC; CDR3aa: CASSLQQYF; j_gene: TRBJ2-7; d_gene: NA; abundance: NA; v_gene: TRBV5-8
CDR3nt: TGCGCCAGCAGCCAAGTTACGACTAGCGGATTCTACGAGCAGTACTTC; CDR3aa: CASSQVTTSGFYEQYF; j_gene: TRBJ2-7; d_gene: TRBD2; abundance: NA; v_gene: TRBV4-1
CDR3nt: TGCGCCAGCAGCCAATTGTATAGGAATAATGAAAAACTGTTTTTT; CDR3aa: CASSQLYRNNEKLFF; j_gene: TRBJ1-4; d_gene: NA; abundance: once; v_gene: TRBV4-3
CDR3nt: TGTGCCAGCAGCTTGGGAGGGTACGCTGAAGCTTTCTTT; CDR3aa: CASSLGGYAEAFF; j_gene: TRBJ1-1; d_gene: NA; abundance: once; v_gene: TRBV5-5
CDR3nt: TGTGCCAGCAGCTTAGACCCCACAGATACGCAGTATTTT; CDR3aa: CASSLDPTDTQYF; j_gene: TRBJ2-3; d_gene: NA; abundance: NA; v_gene: TRBV11-3
CDR3nt: TGTGCCAGCGAAGAACCACGGGGGGCAGATACGCAGTATTTT; CDR3aa: CASEEPRGADTQYF; j_gene: TRBJ2-3; d_gene: TRBD2; abundance: NA; v_gene: TRBV6-6
CDR3nt: TGCGCCAGCAGCCAATCGGTCCCGGGACAGGTCCGCGGCTCCTACGAGCAGTACTTC; CDR3aa: CASSQSVPGQVRGSYEQYF; j_gene: TRBJ2-7; d_gene: TRBD1; abundance: NA; v_gene: TRBV4-1
CDR3nt: TGTGCCAGCAGCTTAAGGCTGAACACTGAAGCTTTCTTT; CDR3aa: CASSLRLNTEAFF; j_gene: TRBJ1-1; d_gene: NA; abundance: NA; v_gene: TRBV5-5
CDR3nt: TGTGCCTGGGGCTGGCTAGCGGGGGACAATGAGCAGTTCTTC; CDR3aa: CAWGWLAGDNEQFF; j_gene: TRBJ2-1; d_gene: TRBD2; abundance: NA; v_gene: TRBV30
CDR3nt: TGTGCAAGTCGCTTAGCGAGGAACAGATCCACTATCCAAGAGACCCAGTACTTC; CDR3aa: CASRLARNRSTIQETQYF; j_gene: TRBJ2-5; d_gene: NA; abundance: NA; v_gene: TRBV12-2
CDR3nt: TGTGCCAGCAGCTTAGGGGGACAGGGGGACTACGAGCAGTACTTC; CDR3aa: CASSLGGQGDYEQYF; j_gene: TRBJ2-7; d_gene: TRBD1; abundance: once; v_gene: TRBV13
CDR3nt: TGTGCCAGCACCCCCGTTGGGGGCGCTCAGGTAGATACGCAGTATTTT; CDR3aa: CASTPVGGAQVDTQYF; j_gene: TRBJ2-3; d_gene: NA; abundance: NA; v_gene: TRBV7-9
CDR3nt: TGTGCCTGGGACTGGGGGGCGAGGAGCACTGAAGCTTTCTTT; CDR3aa: CAWDWGARSTEAFF; j_gene: TRBJ1-1; d_gene: NA; abundance: NA; v_gene: TRBV30
CDR3nt: TGTGCCAGCAGCTTATGGGCTCCTCGAGGAAACATTCAGTACTTC; CDR3aa: CASSLWAPRGNIQYF; j_gene: TRBJ2-4; d_gene: NA; abundance: few; v_gene: TRBV13
CDR3nt: TGTGCCAGCAGTTTAAATGAGCAGTTCTTC; CDR3aa: CASSLNEQFF; j_gene: TRBJ2-1; d_gene: NA; abundance: NA; v_gene: TRBV28
CDR3nt: TGTGCCAGCAGCGTAAGAGGGGTGAACACTGAAGCTTTCTTT; CDR3aa: CASSVRGVNTEAFF; j_gene: TRBJ1-1; d_gene: NA; abundance: NA; v_gene: TRBV9
CDR3nt: TGCGCCAGCGGGCCTGGGGGGCTTGCTTACGAGCAGTACTTC; CDR3aa: CASGPGGLAYEQYF; j_gene: TRBJ2-7; d_gene: NA; abundance: NA; v_gene: TRBV4-1
CDR3nt: TGTGCCAGCAGCGTAGGGACAGGGCGTCAAGAAGCTTTCTTT; CDR3aa: CASSVGTGRQEAFF; j_gene: TRBJ1-1; d_gene: TRBD1; abundance: once; v_gene: TRBV6-5
CDR3nt: TGTGCCAGTAGTATACAGGGCCCTCTCACCGGGGAGCTGTTTTTT; CDR3aa: CASSIQGPLTGELFF; j_gene: TRBJ2-2; d_gene: NA; abundance: NA; v_gene: TRBV19
CDR3nt: TGTGCCAGCAGCTTGAGAGAACAGCAGAACACTGAAGCTTTCTTT; CDR3aa: CASSLREQQNTEAFF; j_gene: TRBJ1-1; d_gene: NA; abundance: NA; v_gene: TRBV5-4
CDR3nt: TGCGCCAGCAGCCTCTCACTAGCGGGGGGAATCACAGATACGCAGTATTTT; CDR3aa: CASSLSLAGGITDTQYF; j_gene: TRBJ2-3; d_gene: TRBD2; abundance: NA; v_gene: TRBV4-1
CDR3nt: TGTGCCAGCAGCGAGCCGGGACAGGGACCCTACAATGAGCAGTTCTTC; CDR3aa: CASSEPGQGPYNEQFF; j_gene: TRBJ2-1; d_gene: TRBD1; abundance: NA; v_gene: TRBV5-4
CDR3nt: TGTGCCAGCAGCTTAGGGGGACAACGTATACCCTACGAGCAGTACTTC; CDR3aa: CASSLGGQRIPYEQYF; j_gene: TRBJ2-7; d_gene: NA; abundance: NA; v_gene: TRBV11-2
CDR3nt: TGTGCCAGCAGTTTGACAGGTGCCGCCGAAAACATTCAGTACTTC; CDR3aa: CASSLTGAAENIQYF; j_gene: TRBJ2-4; d_gene: NA; abundance: NA; v_gene: TRBV6-6
CDR3nt: TGTGCCAGCAGTTTATACGGGGGCCAAGAGACCCAGTACTTC; CDR3aa: CASSLYGGQETQYF; j_gene: TRBJ2-5; d_gene: NA; abundance: NA; v_gene: TRBV6-1
CDR3nt: TGTGCCAGCAGCTCCCCCGGGAAGGGATCCTACGAGCAGTACTTC; CDR3aa: CASSSPGKGSYEQYF; j_gene: TRBJ2-7; d_gene: NA; abundance: NA; v_gene: TRBV5-5
CDR3nt: TGTGCCAGTAGTATAGGGGTGACAGAGCAGTTCTTC; CDR3aa: CASSIGVTEQFF; j_gene: TRBJ2-1; d_gene: NA; abundance: NA; v_gene: TRBV19
CDR3nt: TGTGCCAGCAGTTTAGTGACAGGGAACACTGAAGCTTTCTTT; CDR3aa: CASSLVTGNTEAFF; j_gene: TRBJ1-1; d_gene: NA; abundance: NA; v_gene: TRBV27
CDR3nt: TGCGCCAGCAGCTTGGGGGAGACAGGGGTCACAGATACGCAGTATTTT; CDR3aa: CASSLGETGVTDTQYF; j_gene: TRBJ2-3; d_gene: TRBD1; abundance: NA; v_gene: TRBV5-1
CDR3nt: TGTGCCAGCAGTTTAAAGGGGGGGCCGTACGAGCAGTACTTC; CDR3aa: CASSLKGGPYEQYF; j_gene: TRBJ2-7; d_gene: NA; abundance: NA; v_gene: TRBV27
CDR3nt: TGTGCCAGCAGCGGGGGGACAGCTACCTACGAGCAGTACTTC; CDR3aa: CASSGGTATYEQYF; j_gene: TRBJ2-7; d_gene: TRBD1; abundance: NA; v_gene: TRBV9
CDR3nt: TGTGCCAGCACCGGGACTAGCGGGGCCTCCTACAATGAGCAGTTCTTC; CDR3aa: CASTGTSGASYNEQFF; j_gene: TRBJ2-1; d_gene: TRBD2; abundance: NA; v_gene: TRBV7-9
CDR3nt: TGTGCCAGCAGCTTGGACCAGGGGCTGAACACTGAAGCTTTCTTT; CDR3aa: CASSLDQGLNTEAFF; j_gene: TRBJ1-1; d_gene: NA; abundance: NA; v_gene: TRBV11-2
CDR3nt: TGTGCCAGCAGCTTGGCCGGGTCATCCACCTTC; CDR3aa: CASSLAGSSTF; j_gene: TRBJ1-2; d_gene: NA; abundance: few; v_gene: TRBV5-4
CDR3nt: TGCGCCAGCAGCCCGATCCGCGGGACCAAGGTGAACGAGCAGTACTTC; CDR3aa: CASSPIRGTKVNEQYF; j_gene: TRBJ2-7; d_gene: NA; abundance: NA; v_gene: TRBV4-1
CDR3nt: TGCGCCAGCAGCCAAGATCCCTACCGGGGGGGAGGGGCAGATACGCAGTATTTT; CDR3aa: CASSQDPYRGGGADTQYF; j_gene: TRBJ2-3; d_gene: TRBD2; abundance: NA; v_gene: TRBV4-3
CDR3nt: TGTGCCAGCAGCTTTGGGTCCTCGTACAATGGCTACACCTTC; CDR3aa: CASSFGSSYNGYTF; j_gene: TRBJ1-2; d_gene: NA; abundance: NA; v_gene: TRBV5-6
CDR3nt: TGTGCCAGCAGCGTAGGTCCCGGGGTGAGCGGCACAGATACGCAGTATTTT; CDR3aa: CASSVGPGVSGTDTQYF; j_gene: TRBJ2-3; d_gene: NA; abundance: NA; v_gene: TRBV9
CDR3nt: TGTGCCAGCAGTTTGGGACTTGGGGCCAACGTCCTGACTTTC; CDR3aa: CASSLGLGANVLTF; j_gene: TRBJ2-6; d_gene: NA; abundance: NA; v_gene: TRBV27
CDR3nt: TGCGCCAGCAGCCAAGAAGCAGGGGGCTTGAATGAGCAGTTCTTC; CDR3aa: CASSQEAGGLNEQFF; j_gene: TRBJ2-1; d_gene: TRBD1; abundance: NA; v_gene: TRBV4-1
CDR3nt: TGCGCCAGCAGCGCTACACAGGGGGCCTACACTGAAGCTTTCTTT; CDR3aa: CASSATQGAYTEAFF; j_gene: TRBJ1-1; d_gene: TRBD1; abundance: NA; v_gene: TRBV5-1
CDR3nt: TGTGCCAGCAGCGTTAATTCCGGGGAGCTGTTTTTT; CDR3aa: CASSVNSGELFF; j_gene: TRBJ2-2; d_gene: NA; abundance: NA; v_gene: TRBV5-4
CDR3nt: TGTGCCAGCAGCTTCCACAAACCGACAGTGAACACTGAAGCTTTCTTT; CDR3aa: CASSFHKPTVNTEAFF; j_gene: TRBJ1-1; d_gene: NA; abundance: NA; v_gene: TRBV7-2
CDR3nt: TGTGCCAGCAGCCAAGATGGCAGCAATCAGCCCCAGCATTTT; CDR3aa: CASSQDGSNQPQHF; j_gene: TRBJ1-5; d_gene: NA; abundance: few; v_gene: TRBV4-2
CDR3nt: TGCGCCAGCAGCCAAGGGACAGACAGCTATGGCTACACCTTC; CDR3aa: CASSQGTDSYGYTF; j_gene: TRBJ1-2; d_gene: NA; abundance: NA; v_gene: TRBV4-3
CDR3nt: TGTGCTGCGAGGGGGGCAGGCACAGATACGCAGTATTTT; CDR3aa: CAARGAGTDTQYF; j_gene: TRBJ2-3; d_gene: NA; abundance: NA; v_gene: TRBV7-9
CDR3nt: TGTGCCATCAGCTCTGGGACGGAAAAGAACACCGGGGAGCTGTTTTTT; CDR3aa: CAISSGTEKNTGELFF; j_gene: TRBJ2-2; d_gene: NA; abundance: NA; v_gene: TRBV10-3
CDR3nt: TGTGCCAGCAGTTACGGAACTTACGAGCAGTACTTC; CDR3aa: CASSYGTYEQYF; j_gene: TRBJ2-7; d_gene: NA; abundance: NA; v_gene: TRBV6-5